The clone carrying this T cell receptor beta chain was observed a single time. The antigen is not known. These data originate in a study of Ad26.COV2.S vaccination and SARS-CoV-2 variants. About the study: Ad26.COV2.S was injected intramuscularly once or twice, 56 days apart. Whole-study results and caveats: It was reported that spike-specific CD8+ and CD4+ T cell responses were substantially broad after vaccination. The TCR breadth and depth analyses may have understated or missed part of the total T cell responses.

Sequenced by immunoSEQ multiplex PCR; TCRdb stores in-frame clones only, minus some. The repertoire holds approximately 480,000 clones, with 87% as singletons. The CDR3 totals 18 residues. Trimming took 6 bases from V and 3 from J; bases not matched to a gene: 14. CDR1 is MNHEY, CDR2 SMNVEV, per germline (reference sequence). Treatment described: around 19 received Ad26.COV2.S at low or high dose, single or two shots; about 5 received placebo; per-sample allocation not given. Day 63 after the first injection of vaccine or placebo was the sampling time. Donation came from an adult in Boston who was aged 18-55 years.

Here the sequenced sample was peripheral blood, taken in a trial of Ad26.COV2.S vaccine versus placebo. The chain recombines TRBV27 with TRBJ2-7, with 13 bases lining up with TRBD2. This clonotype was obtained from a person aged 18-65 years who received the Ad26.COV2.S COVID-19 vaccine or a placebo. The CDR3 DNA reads TGTGCCAGCAGCAAATGGACTAGCGGGAGTGGCTTAATCTACGAGCAGTACTTC. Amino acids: CASSKWTSGSGLIYEQYF.